The TCR beta chain under discussion was sequenced for a study of control samples from healthy donors and cancer patients. This CDR3 has 15 amino acids. Germline trimming cut 7 bases from V and 2 bases from J; bases unmatched to any gene: 4. Germline CDR1 and CDR2: MRHNA and SNTAGT. Profiled with immunoSEQ multiplex PCR; TCRdb holds only in-frame clones, not every one. Of about 120,000 clones listed, approximately 89% are singletons. V gene TRBV6-4 combines with J gene TRBJ2-3; the match to TRBD2 covers 12 bases. Sequenced material: blood. The source of this sequence is a man aged 40-50 years in good health. The CDR3 is CASKASGGATDTQYF. The DNA of the CDR3 is TGTGCCAGCAAAGCTAGCGGGGGGGCCACAGATACGCAGTATTTT.